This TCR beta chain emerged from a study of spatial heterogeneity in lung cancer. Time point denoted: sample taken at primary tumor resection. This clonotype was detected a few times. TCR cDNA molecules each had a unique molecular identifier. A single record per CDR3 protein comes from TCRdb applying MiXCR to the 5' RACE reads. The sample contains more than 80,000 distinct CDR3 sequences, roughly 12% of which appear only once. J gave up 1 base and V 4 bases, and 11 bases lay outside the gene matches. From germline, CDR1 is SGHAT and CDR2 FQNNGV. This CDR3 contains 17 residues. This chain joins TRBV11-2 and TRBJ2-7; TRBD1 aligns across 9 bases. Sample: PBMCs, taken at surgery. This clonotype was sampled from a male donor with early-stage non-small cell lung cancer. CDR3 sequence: CASSSMRDRATSYEQYF. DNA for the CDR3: TGTGCCAGCAGCTCAATGCGGGACAGGGCGACATCCTACGAGCAGTACTTC.